Listed below are T cell receptor beta chains from one sample, sequenced in a study of spatial heterogeneity in lung cancer. TCRdb called the 5' RACE reads again in MiXCR, with one record for every CDR3 protein. Of 900 or so distinct CDR3 sequences in the sample, roughly two thirds are singletons; the top ten hold around 27%. The sequencing here drew on lung tumor tissue, taken at surgery. These receptors all come from a male donor with early-stage non-small cell lung cancer. CDR3s include the opening cysteine and the closing phenylalanine or tryptophan. Fields, in order: J gene, D gene, clone size, V gene, CDR3 DNA, CDR3 protein. A D gene is named only where the DNA matches it firmly. Not all rows give a size; the values are once, few, many and, for expanded clones, a class.

TRBJ2-3	.	.	TRBV6-5	TGTGCCAGCAGGAACCCAGGGGATGGGACAGATACGCAGTATTTT	CASRNPGDGTDTQYF
TRBJ1-1	.	.	TRBV4-3	TGCGCCAGCAGCCAAGCCCCCGACAGTGGCTCTGAAGCTTTCTTT	CASSQAPDSGSEAFF
TRBJ2-6	TRBD1	few	TRBV4-3	TGCGCCAGCAGCCTGATATGGGGACAGGGGGCTACTGGGGCCAACGTCCTGACTTTC	CASSLIWGQGATGANVLTF
TRBJ1-4	.	.	TRBV20-1	TGCAGTGCTACAGGGGCAACTAATGAAAAACTGTTTTTT	CSATGATNEKLFF
TRBJ2-3	.	.	TRBV24-1	TGTGCCACCAGTGACGACGGAGGCACAGATACGCAGTATTTT	CATSDDGGTDTQYF
TRBJ1-6	.	.	TRBV3-1	TGTGCCAGCAGCCAACCTCCCCGGACAGTAGGTTACTTT	CASSQPPRTVGYF
TRBJ2-3	.	.	TRBV29-1	TGCAGCGTGTGGACCACAGATACGCAGTATTTT	CSVWTTDTQYF
TRBJ2-2	.	.	TRBV6-2/TRBV6-3	TGTGCCAGCAGACCAAACACCGGGGAGCTGTTTTTT	CASRPNTGELFF
TRBJ1-6	TRBD1	large	TRBV7-9	TGTGCCAGCAGCAGAGACAGGGCCAATTCACCCCTCCACTTT	CASSRDRANSPLHF
TRBJ2-4	.	.	TRBV11-2	TGTGCCAGCAGCCTAGGGCCCAAAAACATTCAGTACTTC	CASSLGPKNIQYF
TRBJ1-1	.	.	TRBV10-3	TGTGCCACCGCGGATCCAGGGGACGTGATTAGCACTGAAGCTTTCTTT	CATADPGDVISTEAFF
TRBJ2-6	TRBD1	large	TRBV20-1	TGCAGTGCTAGCGGGACAGGGGGCTTCCCTGGGGCCAACGTCCTGACTTTC	CSASGTGGFPGANVLTF
TRBJ1-5	.	medium-sized	TRBV28	TGTGCCAGCAGCCCAGAGGAGACCCGTGAGCGGTATAGCAATCAGCCCCAGCATTTT	CASSPEETRERYSNQPQHF
TRBJ2-5	.	.	TRBV20-1	TGCAGTGCTAGGGTACCCACCGTTTTGCAGACCCAGTACTTC	CSARVPTVLQTQYF
TRBJ2-1	TRBD1	once	TRBV5-4	TGTGCCAGCAGCCTCCCGAGGACAGGGGGTAGGGATGAGCAGTTCTTC	CASSLPRTGGRDEQFF
TRBJ1-3	.	once	TRBV4-1	TGCGCCAGCAGCCAAGATGACTTCTCTGGAAACACCATATATTTT	CASSQDDFSGNTIYF
TRBJ1-6	.	.	TRBV7-2	TGTGCCAGCAGCAACCGGGACGGAAATAATTCACCCCTCCACTTT	CASSNRDGNNSPLHF
TRBJ1-5	TRBD1	.	TRBV3-1	TGTGCCAGCAGCCAGTCAGGGGGCGAAGGTCAGCCCCAGCATTTT	CASSQSGGEGQPQHF
TRBJ2-1	TRBD2	once	TRBV2	TGTGCCAGCACCAAGGGACTAGCGGATTACAATGAGCAGTTCTTC	CASTKGLADYNEQFF
TRBJ1-1	.	.	TRBV7-2	TGTGCCAGCAGCTTTAAAGGGGACACTGAAGCTTTCTTT	CASSFKGDTEAFF
TRBJ1-1	.	few	TRBV10-3	TGTGCCATCAGTGAACAGGGGAACACTGAAGCTTTCTTT	CAISEQGNTEAFF
TRBJ2-3	.	.	TRBV7-2	TGTGCCAGCAGCTCCTCCACAGATACGCAGTATTTT	CASSSSTDTQYF
TRBJ1-6	TRBD1	.	TRBV11-2	TGTGCCAGCAGCTTAGGACAGGGGGCTGGGTCACCCCTCCACTTT	CASSLGQGAGSPLHF
TRBJ2-7	.	medium-sized	TRBV5-1	TGCGCCAGCAGCTTGGACGGCGGGGCCTACGAGCAGTACTTC	CASSLDGGAYEQYF
TRBJ2-5	.	large	TRBV27	TGTGCCAGCAGTTTATCGGGGGTAGCAAGGGCGTTGGAGACCCAGTACTTC	CASSLSGVARALETQYF
TRBJ2-5	.	.	TRBV9	TGTGCCAGCAGCGTAGCTGCGGGACAGAAAGAGACCCAGTACTTC	CASSVAAGQKETQYF
TRBJ2-5	TRBD2	.	TRBV20-1	TGCAGTGCTAGTGTTAGCGGGGGGGGCGAGACCCAGTACTTC	CSASVSGGGETQYF
TRBJ2-1	TRBD2	.	TRBV2	TGTGCCAGCAGCGACTTGGGCGGGGGGATCTACAATGAGCAGTTCTTC	CASSDLGGGIYNEQFF
TRBJ2-7	TRBD1	.	TRBV6-1	TGTGCCAGCACCCCAGGGGGTCGGTACGAGCAGTACTTC	CASTPGGRYEQYF
TRBJ2-3	.	.	TRBV5-1	TGCGCCAGCAGCAGCGAAACCACAGATACGCAGTATTTT	CASSSETTDTQYF
TRBJ2-1	TRBD2	.	TRBV5-1	TGCGCCAGCAGGACTAGCGAGACCTACAATGAGCAGTTCTTC	CASRTSETYNEQFF
TRBJ1-1	.	hyperexpanded	TRBV5-1	TGCGCCAGCAGCCCCGAAAGGGGGGGGAGGAACACTGAAGCTTCTTTCTTT	CASSPERGGRNTEASFF
TRBJ2-3	.	few	TRBV7-6	TGTGCCAGCAGCTTAGCGGGACTCACAGATACGCAGTATTTT	CASSLAGLTDTQYF
TRBJ1-1	.	.	TRBV29-1	TGCAGCGTTGTCTGGGCCATTAACACTGAAGCTTTCTTT	CSVVWAINTEAFF
TRBJ1-1	.	many	TRBV7-9	TGTGCCAGCAGCCTACACTCCCGGGGGAGCCGCACTGAAGCTTTCTTT	CASSLHSRGSRTEAFF
TRBJ2-5	.	.	TRBV7-2	TGTGCCAGCAGCAGGCGCCGGGCAAGCGGGGAGACCCAGTACTTC	CASSRRRASGETQYF